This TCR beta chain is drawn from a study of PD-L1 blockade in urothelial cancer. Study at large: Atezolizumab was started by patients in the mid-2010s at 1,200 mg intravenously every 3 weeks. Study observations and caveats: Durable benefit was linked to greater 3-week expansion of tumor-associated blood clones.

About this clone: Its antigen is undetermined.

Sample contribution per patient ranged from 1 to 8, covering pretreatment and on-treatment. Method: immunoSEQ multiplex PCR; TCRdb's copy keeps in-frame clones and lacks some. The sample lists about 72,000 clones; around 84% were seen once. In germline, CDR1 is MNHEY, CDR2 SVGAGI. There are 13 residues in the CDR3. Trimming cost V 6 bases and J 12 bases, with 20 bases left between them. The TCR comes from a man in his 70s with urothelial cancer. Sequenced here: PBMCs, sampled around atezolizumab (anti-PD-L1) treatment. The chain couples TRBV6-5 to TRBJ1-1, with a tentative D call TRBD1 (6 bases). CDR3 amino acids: CASRRGIGESTFF. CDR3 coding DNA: TGTGCCAGCAGAAGGGGGATCGGAGAGTCAACTTTCTTT.